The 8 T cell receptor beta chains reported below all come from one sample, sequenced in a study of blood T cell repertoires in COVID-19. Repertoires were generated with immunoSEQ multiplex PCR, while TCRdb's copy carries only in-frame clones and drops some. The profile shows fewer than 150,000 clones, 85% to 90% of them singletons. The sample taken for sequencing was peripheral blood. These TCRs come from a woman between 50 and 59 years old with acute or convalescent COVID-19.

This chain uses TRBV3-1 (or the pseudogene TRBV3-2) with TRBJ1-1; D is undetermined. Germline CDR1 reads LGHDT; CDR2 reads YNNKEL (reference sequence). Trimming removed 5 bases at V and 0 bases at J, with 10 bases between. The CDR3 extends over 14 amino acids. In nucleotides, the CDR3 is TGTGCCAGCAGCTCACAGTTCATGAACACTGAAGCTTTCTTT. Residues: CASSSQFMNTEAFF.

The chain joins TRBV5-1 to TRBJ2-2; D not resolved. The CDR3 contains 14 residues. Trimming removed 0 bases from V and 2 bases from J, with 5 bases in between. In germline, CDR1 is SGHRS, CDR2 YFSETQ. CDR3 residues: CASSLGVNTGELFF. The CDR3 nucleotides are TGCGCCAGCAGCTTGGGCGTCAACACCGGGGAGCTGTTTTTT.

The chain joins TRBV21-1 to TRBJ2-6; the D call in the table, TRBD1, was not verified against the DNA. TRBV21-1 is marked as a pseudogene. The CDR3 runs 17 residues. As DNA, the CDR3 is TGTGCCAGCAGGCCGGACAGGCCCCAGGCTGGGGCCAACGTCCTGACTTTC. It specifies CASRPDRPQAGANVLTF.

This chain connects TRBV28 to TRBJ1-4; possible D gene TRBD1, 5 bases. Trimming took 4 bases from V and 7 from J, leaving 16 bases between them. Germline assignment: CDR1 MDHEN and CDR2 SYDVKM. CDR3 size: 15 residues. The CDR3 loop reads CASSSPEQGGEKLFF. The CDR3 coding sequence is TGTGCCAGCAGTTCCCCGGAGCAGGGTGGTGAAAAACTGTTTTTT. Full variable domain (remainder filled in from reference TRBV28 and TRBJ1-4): DVKVTQSSRYLVKRTGEKVFLECVQDMDHENMFWYRQDPGLGLRLIYFSYDVKMKEKGDIPEGYSVSREKKERFSLILESASTNQTSMYLCASSSPEQGGEKLFFGSGTQLSVL.

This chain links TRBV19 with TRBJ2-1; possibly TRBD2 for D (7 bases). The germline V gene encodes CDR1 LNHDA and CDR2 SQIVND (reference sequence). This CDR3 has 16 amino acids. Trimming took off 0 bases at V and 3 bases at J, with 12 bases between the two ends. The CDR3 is CASSIDRGAGYNEQFF. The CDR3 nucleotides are TGTGCCAGTAGTATAGATCGGGGGGCGGGCTACAATGAGCAGTTCTTC.

The CDR3: CASRPGLGVDEQFF. The DNA of the CDR3 is TGTGCCAGCAGACCCGGACTAGGGGTTGATGAGCAGTTCTTC. V usage is TRBV28 and J usage is TRBJ2-1; TRBD2 matches at 7 bases. The CDR3 length is 14 residues. V lost 6 bases to trimming and J lost 8 bases; unmatched junction nucleotides: 10. Germline values: CDR1 MDHEN, CDR2 SYDVKM.

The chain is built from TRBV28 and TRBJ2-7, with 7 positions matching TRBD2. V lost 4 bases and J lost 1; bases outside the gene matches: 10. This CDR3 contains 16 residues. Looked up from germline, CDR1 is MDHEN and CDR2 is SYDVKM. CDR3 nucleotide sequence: TGTGCCAGCAGTTGCGACTCAAGCGGGGCGTCCTACGAGCAGTACTTC. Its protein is CASSCDSSGASYEQYF.

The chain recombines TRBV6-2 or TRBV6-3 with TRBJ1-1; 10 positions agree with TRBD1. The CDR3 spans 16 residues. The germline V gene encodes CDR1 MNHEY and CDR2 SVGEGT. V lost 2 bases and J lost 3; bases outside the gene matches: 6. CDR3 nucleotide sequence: TGTGCCAGCAGTTACGAGACAGGGGGCGCGGACACTGAAGCTTTCTTT. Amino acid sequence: CASSYETGGADTEAFF.